Below, 7 T cell receptor beta chains from the same sample are listed, as sequenced in a study of CD8 T cells in Susac syndrome. After extraction with the RNeasy kit, 0.5 to 1 ug of the RNA was reverse transcribed using random hexamers. TCRdb re-analysed the immunoSEQ multiplex PCR reads in MiXCR, keeping a single row per CDR3 protein. This sample has around 300,000 distinct CDR3 sequences, with 65% to 90% found just once. The sequenced material came from CD8+ T cells from PBMCs. Source of these receptors: a human donor with multiple sclerosis.

This chain uses TRBV7-2 with TRBJ2-7; TRBD2 matches at 14 bases. V lost 5 bases to trimming and J lost 6 bases; unmatched junction nucleotides: 6. Germline CDR1 and CDR2: SGHTA and FQGNSA. CDR3 size: 15 residues. As DNA, the CDR3 is TGTGCCAGCAGCACTGGGACTAGCGGGAGCGCCGAGCAGTACTTC. Protein product: CASSTGTSGSAEQYF.

In its sample, this clonotype was seen a few times. J is TRBJ2-3 and V is TRBV6-1; D remains ambiguous. Germline CDR1 and CDR2: MNHNS and SASEGT. CDR3 length: 13 residues. V lost 6 bases to trimming and J lost 1 base, with 8 bases between them. The CDR3 region has the DNA TGTGCCAGCAGCTGGACGGGCACAGATACGCAGTATTTT. This gives the protein CASSWTGTDTQYF.

V is TRBV12-3 or TRBV12-4 and J is TRBJ1-5, with D tentatively TRBD1 (6 bases). V shed 6 bases and J shed 3 bases, with 15 bases lying between them. The CDR3 totals 15 residues. CDR3 DNA: TGTGCCAGCAGGTGGGCAGGGGCCGTCAATCAGCCCCAGCATTTT. Translating gives CASRWAGAVNQPQHF.

The J gene is TRBJ2-6, the V gene TRBV6-5; maybe TRBD1 (6 bases). Germline CDR1 MNHEY, CDR2 SVGAGI. The length of the CDR3 is 17 residues. Trimming stripped 2 bases from V and 4 bases from J, with 15 bases between. Here the CDR3 DNA reads TGTGCCAGCAGTTACCACTCTTCAGGGGAAGGGGCCAACGTCCTGACTTTC. Residues: CASSYHSSGEGANVLTF.

The rearrangement links TRBV20-1 to TRBJ1-5, with 9 bases identical to TRBD1. In germline, CDR1 is DFQATT, CDR2 SNEGSKA (reference sequence). V lost 2 bases to trimming and J lost 3 bases; unmatched junction nucleotides: 5. This CDR3 has 15 amino acids. CDR3 nucleotide sequence: TGCAGTGCTAGACGGACAGGGGTGGCCAATCAGCCCCAGCATTTT. Translating gives CSARRTGVANQPQHF.

The J gene is TRBJ1-1, the V gene TRBV30; tentative D call: TRBD1 (6 bases). V dropped 1 base and J dropped 2 bases, with 17 bases sitting between them. Germline V lookup: CDR1 GTSNPN, CDR2 SVGIG (reference sequence). The CDR3 consists of 16 residues. Written as DNA, the CDR3 is TGTGCCTGGAGTGGCTATGCCCCCAGGGGAAACACTGAAGCTTTCTTT. This gives the protein CAWSGYAPRGNTEAFF.

The chain links TRBV7-9 to TRBJ1-2, with a weak D call TRBD1 (6 bases). Germline V gives CDR1 SEHNR, CDR2 FQNEAQ (reference sequence). V lost 1 base, J lost 4 bases, and 10 bases lay in between. This CDR3 has 14 residues. The CDR3 nucleotides are TGTGCCAGCAGCTTAGTATCCAGGGGCTATGGCTACACCTTC. It is translated as CASSLVSRGYGYTF.